Listed below are T cell receptor beta chains from one sample, sequenced in a study of CD8 T cells in Susac syndrome. TCRdb reprocessed the immunoSEQ multiplex PCR reads with MiXCR, giving one entry per CDR3 protein. The sample gives some 120,000 distinct CDR3 sequences, around 94% of which show up once; approximately 0.089% is in the top ten. The sample taken for sequencing was CD4+ T cells from PBMCs. These receptors all come from a human donor in good health. The CDR3 runs from the conserved cysteine through the conserved F or W. Each record gives: V gene, J gene, D gene, clone size, CDR3 protein, CDR3 DNA. A D gene is named only where the DNA matches it firmly. Clone size is not always given. Where it is, it says once, few, many or a class for expanded clones.

V gene: TRBV2
J gene: TRBJ2-7
D gene: TRBD2
clone size: -
CDR3 protein: CASSVSGGDVYEQYF
CDR3 DNA: TGTGCCAGCAGCGTTAGCGGGGGAGACGTCTACGAGCAGTACTTC

V gene: TRBV7-9
J gene: TRBJ2-5
D gene: TRBD1
clone size: -
CDR3 protein: CASSQLPGQQETQYF
CDR3 DNA: TGTGCCAGCAGCCAGCTCCCGGGACAGCAAGAGACCCAGTACTTC

V gene: TRBV7-3
J gene: TRBJ2-1
D gene: -
clone size: once
CDR3 protein: CASSVGPGPLFKEQFF
CDR3 DNA: TGTGCCAGCAGCGTAGGGCCGGGACCCTTGTTCAAAGAGCAGTTCTTC

V gene: TRBV11-3
J gene: TRBJ2-4
D gene: -
clone size: -
CDR3 protein: CASSTGLHNIQYF
CDR3 DNA: TGTGCCAGCAGCACGGGACTCCATAACATTCAGTACTTC

V gene: TRBV11-2
J gene: TRBJ1-2
D gene: -
clone size: once
CDR3 protein: CASSLDQAGEYYGYTF
CDR3 DNA: TGTGCCAGCAGCTTAGATCAAGCAGGGGAGTACTATGGCTACACCTTC

V gene: TRBV19
J gene: TRBJ1-1
D gene: -
clone size: -
CDR3 protein: CASSIRNTEAFF
CDR3 DNA: TGTGCCAGTAGTATACGGAACACTGAAGCTTTCTTT

V gene: TRBV5-1
J gene: TRBJ2-1
D gene: -
clone size: once
CDR3 protein: CASRDAQGPWTEQFF
CDR3 DNA: TGCGCCAGCAGGGATGCTCAGGGGCCCTGGACTGAGCAGTTCTTC

V gene: TRBV20-1
J gene: TRBJ1-4
D gene: TRBD1
clone size: once
CDR3 protein: CSAGGQAREKLFF
CDR3 DNA: TGCAGTGCTGGGGGACAGGCACGAGAAAAACTGTTTTTT

V gene: TRBV29-1
J gene: TRBJ2-5
D gene: TRBD2
clone size: -
CDR3 protein: CSVGTSGAQETQYF
CDR3 DNA: TGCAGCGTCGGGACTAGCGGGGCCCAAGAGACCCAGTACTTC

V gene: TRBV20-1
J gene: TRBJ2-1
D gene: TRBD2
clone size: -
CDR3 protein: CSARDRGTSSYNEQFF
CDR3 DNA: TGCAGTGCTAGAGATCGGGGGACTAGCTCCTACAATGAGCAGTTCTTC

V gene: TRBV30
J gene: TRBJ1-2
D gene: TRBD1
clone size: -
CDR3 protein: CAWSTQGDGYTF
CDR3 DNA: TGTGCCTGGAGCACCCAGGGGGATGGCTACACCTTC

V gene: TRBV6-1
J gene: TRBJ1-6
D gene: TRBD1
clone size: -
CDR3 protein: CASSQGFRDSYNSPLHF
CDR3 DNA: TGTGCCAGCAGCCAGGGGTTCCGGGACAGTTATAATTCACCCCTCCACTTT

V gene: TRBV9
J gene: TRBJ2-2
D gene: TRBD1
clone size: -
CDR3 protein: CASSPSTGTNTGELFF
CDR3 DNA: TGTGCCAGCAGCCCCTCGACAGGGACGAACACCGGGGAGCTGTTTTTT

V gene: TRBV2
J gene: TRBJ1-5
D gene: -
clone size: -
CDR3 protein: CASSSDESQPQHF
CDR3 DNA: TGTGCCAGCAGTAGCGATGAGAGTCAGCCCCAGCATTTT

V gene: TRBV5-1
J gene: TRBJ1-4
D gene: -
clone size: -
CDR3 protein: CASSYRDMDEKLFF
CDR3 DNA: TGCGCCAGCAGCTACCGGGACATGGATGAAAAACTGTTTTTT

V gene: TRBV30
J gene: TRBJ1-3
D gene: TRBD1
clone size: -
CDR3 protein: CACRAGGFGNTIYF
CDR3 DNA: TGTGCCTGTAGGGCAGGGGGCTTTGGAAACACCATATATTTT

V gene: TRBV29-1
J gene: TRBJ2-1
D gene: TRBD2
clone size: -
CDR3 protein: CSAGQLAGGPYNEQFF
CDR3 DNA: TGCAGCGCCGGCCAACTAGCGGGAGGGCCCTACAATGAGCAGTTCTTC

V gene: TRBV2
J gene: TRBJ2-1
D gene: -
clone size: -
CDR3 protein: CASLATDPYNEQFF
CDR3 DNA: TGTGCCAGCCTGGCAACAGACCCGTACAATGAGCAGTTCTTC

V gene: TRBV2
J gene: TRBJ2-5
D gene: -
clone size: -
CDR3 protein: CATRRLPQETQYF
CDR3 DNA: TGTGCCACCAGGAGACTGCCGCAAGAGACCCAGTACTTC

V gene: TRBV6-6
J gene: TRBJ2-1
D gene: TRBD1
clone size: -
CDR3 protein: CASLGWGQGMNEQFF
CDR3 DNA: TGTGCCAGCCTTGGGTGGGGACAGGGGATGAATGAGCAGTTCTTC

V gene: TRBV5-1
J gene: TRBJ2-2
D gene: -
clone size: -
CDR3 protein: CASSYDKPLNTGELFF
CDR3 DNA: TGCGCCAGCAGCTACGACAAGCCACTGAACACCGGGGAGCTGTTTTTT

V gene: TRBV20-1
J gene: TRBJ1-5
D gene: -
clone size: -
CDR3 protein: CSASGTIRNQPQHF
CDR3 DNA: TGCAGTGCTAGTGGGACAATAAGGAATCAGCCCCAGCATTTT

V gene: TRBV7-3
J gene: TRBJ2-3
D gene: -
clone size: -
CDR3 protein: CASSLTGDTQYF
CDR3 DNA: TGTGCCAGCAGCTTAACGGGAGATACGCAGTATTTT

V gene: TRBV20-1
J gene: TRBJ2-3
D gene: -
clone size: -
CDR3 protein: CSARRDLNTQYF
CDR3 DNA: TGCAGTGCTAGAAGAGACCTTAATACGCAGTATTTT

V gene: TRBV4-3
J gene: TRBJ2-6
D gene: -
clone size: -
CDR3 protein: CASSQGFSGANVLTF
CDR3 DNA: TGCGCCAGCAGCCAAGGGTTTTCTGGGGCCAACGTCCTGACTTTC

V gene: TRBV27
J gene: TRBJ2-7
D gene: -
clone size: -
CDR3 protein: CARPPNFPEQYF
CDR3 DNA: TGTGCCAGGCCGCCGAACTTCCCTGAGCAGTACTTC

V gene: TRBV5-1
J gene: TRBJ2-5
D gene: -
clone size: -
CDR3 protein: CASQERETQYF
CDR3 DNA: TGCGCCAGTCAGGAAAGGGAGACCCAGTACTTC

V gene: TRBV9
J gene: TRBJ2-5
D gene: -
clone size: -
CDR3 protein: CASSVGDAETQYF
CDR3 DNA: TGTGCCAGCAGCGTAGGGGACGCGGAGACCCAGTACTTC

V gene: TRBV3-1
J gene: TRBJ2-3
D gene: TRBD2
clone size: few
CDR3 protein: CASSLGLAGVTDTQYF
CDR3 DNA: TGTGCCAGCAGTCTTGGACTAGCGGGAGTTACAGATACGCAGTATTTT

V gene: TRBV4-3
J gene: TRBJ1-4
D gene: TRBD1
clone size: -
CDR3 protein: CASSQDPSGGTANEKLFF
CDR3 DNA: TGCGCCAGCAGCCAAGACCCTTCAGGGGGCACGGCTAATGAAAAACTGTTTTTT

V gene: TRBV2
J gene: TRBJ1-2
D gene: TRBD1
clone size: -
CDR3 protein: CASTGGSYGYTF
CDR3 DNA: TGTGCCAGTACAGGGGGGAGCTATGGCTACACCTTC

V gene: TRBV3-1
J gene: TRBJ2-7
D gene: TRBD1
clone size: -
CDR3 protein: CASSQAPGQGIYEQYF
CDR3 DNA: TGTGCCAGCAGCCAAGCCCCAGGACAGGGGATTTACGAGCAGTACTTC